One and the same sample provided the 9 T cell receptor beta chains below, sequenced in a study of cytomegalovirus exposure and HLA in healthy donors. Sequenced by immunoSEQ multiplex PCR; TCRdb stores in-frame clones only, minus some. The table shows approximately 160,000 clones, with 75% to 90% occurring only once. The sequenced sample consisted of PBMCs. The receptors stem from a woman aged 18-30 years in good health and CMV-seronegative.

The chain links TRBV19 to TRBJ2-6, with 7 bases matching TRBD1. The V gene's germline CDR1 is LNHDA and CDR2 SQIVND (reference sequence). The CDR3 runs to 17 residues. Losses at the gene ends were 5 bases for V and 0 bases for J; bases not matched to a gene: 7. The CDR3: CASSFDRASSGANVLTF. The CDR3 nucleotides are TGTGCCAGTAGTTTTGACAGGGCTAGCTCTGGGGCCAACGTCCTGACTTTC.

The rearrangement uses TRBV29-1 and TRBJ1-4, with D unclear. Germline CDR1 is SQVTM and CDR2 is ANQGSEA. V shed 6 bases and J shed 6 bases, with 17 bases lying between them. The CDR3 consists of 14 residues. CDR3 sequence (DNA): TGCAGCGTGACAATGTTGGGTTCATATGAAAAACTGTTTTTT. Protein product: CSVTMLGSYEKLFF.

The chain is built from TRBV7-3 and TRBJ2-7; tentatively, D is TRBD2 (7 bases). This CDR3 contains 14 residues. Germline CDR1 SGHTA, CDR2 FQGTGA. The V gene lost 2 bases and the J gene lost 2 bases, with 10 bases spanning the gap. CDR3 nucleotide sequence: TGTGCCAGCAGCTTAGGGGGGGCAACCTACGAGCAGTACTTC. It is translated as CASSLGGATYEQYF.

The rearrangement joins TRBV5-4 to TRBJ1-2; D call uncertain. Germline CDR1 and CDR2: SGHNT and YYREEE (reference sequence). The CDR3 loop spans 15 amino acids. The V end was cut by 1 base, the J end by 1 base, with 11 bases between. CDR3 coding DNA: TGTGCCAGCAGCTTGAAAAGAACTCTTAACTATGGCTACACCTTC. Protein sequence: CASSLKRTLNYGYTF.

V and J are TRBV5-1 and TRBJ2-2; D is ambiguous. V dropped 5 bases and J dropped 3 bases, with 20 bases sitting between them. From germline, CDR1 is SGHRS and CDR2 YFSETQ. The CDR3 is 17 amino acids. The DNA for the CDR3 is TGCGCCAGCAGTACCATAGACCGGTTAGCCGACACCGGGGAGCTGTTTTTT. Amino acids: CASSTIDRLADTGELFF.

V gene TRBV27 combines with J gene TRBJ2-7, with 11 bases fitting TRBD2. Germline lookup yields CDR1 MNHEY and CDR2 SMNVEV (reference sequence). Germline trimming cut 6 bases from V and 2 bases from J; bases unmatched to any gene: 3. CDR3 length equals 14 residues. CDR3: CASRGLAETYEQYF. Written as DNA, the CDR3 is TGTGCCAGCAGGGGACTAGCGGAGACCTACGAGCAGTACTTC.

This chain connects TRBV27 to TRBJ1-1, with a weak D call TRBD1 (5 bases). V was shortened by 5 bases and J by 3 bases, with 13 bases between the two germline ends. This CDR3 comprises 14 residues. CDR1 MNHEY and CDR2 SMNVEV come from the germline V gene (reference sequence). This CDR3 reads CASSPQTVHTEAFF. Written as DNA, the CDR3 is TGTGCCAGCAGTCCTCAGACAGTCCACACTGAAGCTTTCTTT.

This chain connects TRBV5-6 to TRBJ2-7, with 8 bases lining up with TRBD1. The CDR3 covers 12 residues. Germline loops: CDR1 SGHDT, CDR2 YYEEEE. The J segment lost 7 bases and the V segment lost 4 bases, leaving 4 bases of the junction unmatched. CDR3 loop: CASSRDRGEQYF. In nucleotides, the CDR3 is TGTGCCAGCAGCCGTGACAGGGGTGAGCAGTACTTC.

This rearrangement joins TRBV6-6 to TRBJ2-6, with D possibly being TRBD1 (6 bases). Deletions cut 10 bases from V and 0 bases from J, with 13 bases between. Germline V gives CDR1 MNHNY, CDR2 SVGAGI (reference sequence). This CDR3 spans 15 amino acids. The CDR3 spells CATSDSPSGANVLTF. CDR3 DNA sequence: TGTGCCACCTCGGACAGTCCCTCTGGGGCCAACGTCCTGACTTTC.